The source of this T cell receptor beta chain is a study of blood T cell repertoires in COVID-19. Study background: Whether acute or convalescent, the COVID-19 samples came from the United States, Italy and Spain. From T cells, B-cell-depleted T cells, or PBMCs came the material, which was cDNA or gDNA.

Original processing methods: It was from reference gene primer amplification that nucleated cell counts were estimated. Profiled with immunoSEQ multiplex PCR; TCRdb holds only in-frame clones, not every one. V, J and clone size derive from that table, while D and trimming were established from the DNA sequence. The table shows 150,000 to 200,000 clones, with about 80% occurring only once. This CDR3 has 17 residues. Germline trimming cut 0 bases from V and 2 bases from J; bases unmatched to any gene: 8. CDR1 is SGHDT, CDR2 YYEEEE, per germline. The source material was peripheral blood. This clonotype was sampled from a human donor with acute or convalescent COVID-19. The donor label of this sample is uncertain. This chain uses TRBV5-6 with TRBJ1-5, with TRBD1 matching over 7 bases. This CDR3 reads CASSLARAGGGNQPQHF. CDR3 coding DNA: TGTGCCAGCAGCTTGGCCCGGGCAGGGGGAGGCAATCAGCCCCAGCATTTT. The whole variable domain, remainder taken from reference TRBV5-6 and TRBJ1-5, is DAGVTQSPTHLIKTRGQQVTLRCSPKSGHDTVSWYQQALGQGPQFIFQYYEEEERQRGNFPDRFSGHQFPNYSSELNVNALLLGDSALYLCASSLARAGGGNQPQHFGDGTRLSIL.